This entry lists 5 T cell receptor beta chains sequenced from one sample in a study of blood T cells in healthy people across ages. A second PCR of about 7 to 12 cycles used a sample-barcoded 5' primer and a J-beta primer mix. MiXCR, run by TCRdb on the 5' RACE reads, gives a single entry per CDR3 protein. The repertoire has about 1.8 million distinct CDR3 sequences, about 50% of them found once; the top ten carry less than 2.5%. Sequences were obtained from blood. The receptors were sampled from a woman aged 40-49 years in good health.

V usage is TRBV6-1 and J usage is TRBJ2-1, with D uncertain. Trimming removed 2 bases from V and 9 bases from J, with 14 bases in between. Per germline, CDR1 MNHNS and CDR2 SASEGT. The CDR3 is 14 residues long. CDR3 DNA: TGTGCCAGCAGTGAATACCACCGGAGAGGTGAGCAGTTCTTC. The encoded protein is CASSEYHRRGEQFF.

The chain has TRBV20-1 and TRBJ2-3; 10 nucleotides match TRBD2. Germline V gene lookup returns CDR1 DFQATT and CDR2 SNEGSKA (reference sequence). Losses at the gene ends were 4 bases for V and 7 bases for J; bases not matched to a gene: 14. The CDR3 covers 16 residues. CDR3 amino acids: CSAIASGGEPLYTQYF. The CDR3 DNA sequence: TGCAGTGCTATAGCTAGCGGGGGAGAGCCGCTCTATACGCAGTATTTT.

The table lists this clonotype with a few counts. The chain is built from TRBV10-3 and TRBJ2-7; D call uncertain. Germline V gives CDR1 ENHRY, CDR2 SYGVKD. Trimming shortened V by 2 bases and J by 4 bases, and 6 bases separated the two germline ends. The CDR3 runs 12 residues. CDR3 sequence: CAISEVEYEQYF. Written as DNA, the CDR3 is TGTGCCATCAGTGAGGTGGAATACGAGCAGTACTTC.

J is TRBJ2-3 and V is TRBV7-6, with D possibly TRBD1 on 5 matching bases. With 2 bases removed from V and 4 bases from J, the gap between germline ends came to 13 bases. The CDR3 covers 15 residues. Germline V gene sequence: CDR1 SGHVS, CDR2 FNYEAQ. Here the CDR3 DNA reads TGTGCCAGCAGCTTATCAAGAGCAGGGTCAGATACGCAGTATTTT. It yields the protein CASSLSRAGSDTQYF.

This clonotype was recorded a few times. The chain links TRBV7-2 to TRBJ2-3; either TRBD1 or TRBD2 may fit D (6 bases each). Trimming shortened V by 3 bases and J by 3 bases, and 16 bases separated the two germline ends. The CDR3 spans 16 residues. Germline-derived CDR1 and CDR2 are SGHTA and FQGNSA. DNA of the CDR3: TGTGCCAGCAGCTTCCCTGGGGGCGGGAAAACAGATACGCAGTATTTT. It yields the protein CASSFPGGGKTDTQYF.